This T cell receptor beta chain was captured by sequencing in a study of blood T cells in healthy people across ages. The study's findings and limits: Per million T cells, the diversity of TCR beta decreased roughly linearly as age advanced. Diversity figures based on one million T cells were deemed too low.

This clonotype was observed a few times. The target antigen is unknown. Trimming took 10 bases from V and 1 from J, leaving 10 bases between them. CDR1 is MNHEY and CDR2 is SVGEGT in the germline V gene. CDR3 length: 12 residues. With each sample, at least 6 micrograms of total RNA were extracted. With a J-beta primer mix and a sample-barcoded 5' primer, a second PCR ran 7 to 11 cycles. TCRdb re-called the 5' RACE reads with MiXCR, one entry per CDR3 protein. Found here are 600,000 or so distinct CDR3 sequences, around 48% of them singletons; the top ten hold about 22%. This chain joins TRBV6-2 or TRBV6-3 and TRBJ2-5; D remains ambiguous. This TCR came from a man older than 75 in good health. What was sequenced was blood. The DNA of the CDR3 is TGTGCCACCAGCCTCCGCCAAGAGACCCAGTACTTC. Encoded protein: CATSLRQETQYF.